A selection of T cell receptor beta chains follows, all from one sample in a study of cytomegalovirus exposure and HLA in healthy donors. Assay used: immunoSEQ multiplex PCR; TCRdb lists only in-frame clones, some missing. The data show around 220,000 clones, approximately 79% seen once. Sequences were obtained from PBMCs. Every receptor here comes from a girl aged 2-10 years in good health and CMV-seronegative. Both conserved end residues are part of each CDR3. The D gene is left open where the match is weak. Size tells how often a clone was seen (once, few, many) or the class of an expanded clone, and some rows leave it out.

CDR3aa: CASGPSLAGGVPYEQYF; CDR3nt: TGTGCCAGCGGGCCCTCACTAGCGGGAGGCGTTCCCTACGAGCAGTACTTC; v_gene: TRBV27; abundance: .; len: 17; j_gene: TRBJ2-7; d_gene: TRBD2
CDR3aa: CAWSVLNNEQFF; CDR3nt: TGTGCCTGGAGTGTCCTAAACAATGAGCAGTTCTTC; v_gene: TRBV30; abundance: .; len: 12; j_gene: TRBJ2-1; d_gene: .
CDR3aa: CASTGLAGGPEQYF; CDR3nt: TGTGCCAGCACCGGACTAGCGGGAGGTCCCGAGCAGTACTTC; v_gene: TRBV6-5; abundance: .; len: 14; j_gene: TRBJ2-7; d_gene: TRBD2
CDR3aa: CASSPLAGEREQFF; CDR3nt: TGTGCCAGCAGTCCGCTAGCGGGAGAGAGAGAGCAGTTCTTC; v_gene: TRBV6-5; abundance: few; len: 14; j_gene: TRBJ2-1; d_gene: TRBD2
CDR3aa: CASMAYRSDEKLFF; CDR3nt: TGCGCCAGCATGGCGTACAGGAGCGATGAAAAACTGTTTTTT; v_gene: TRBV5-1; abundance: few; len: 14; j_gene: TRBJ1-4; d_gene: .
CDR3aa: CASRKAGTHSYEQYF; CDR3nt: TGTGCCAGCAGGAAAGCTGGGACACACTCCTACGAGCAGTACTTC; v_gene: TRBV6-5; abundance: .; len: 15; j_gene: TRBJ2-7; d_gene: .
CDR3aa: CASSEVTSGLDEQYF; CDR3nt: TGTGCCAGCAGTGAAGTAACTAGCGGGTTGGACGAGCAGTACTTC; v_gene: TRBV6-1; abundance: .; len: 15; j_gene: TRBJ2-7; d_gene: TRBD2
CDR3aa: CASSLTTFAGHYGYTF; CDR3nt: TGTGCCAGCAGCTTGACCACCTTCGCCGGTCACTATGGCTACACCTTC; v_gene: TRBV5-5; abundance: once; len: 16; j_gene: TRBJ1-2; d_gene: .
CDR3aa: CAWSLGLTAETQYF; CDR3nt: TGTGCCTGGAGTCTTGGGTTGACAGCAGAGACCCAGTACTTC; v_gene: TRBV30; abundance: .; len: 14; j_gene: TRBJ2-5; d_gene: .
CDR3aa: CASSEGTSGDNEQFF; CDR3nt: TGTGCCAGCAGTGAAGGGACTAGCGGGGACAATGAGCAGTTCTTC; v_gene: TRBV6-4; abundance: .; len: 15; j_gene: TRBJ2-1; d_gene: TRBD2
CDR3aa: CASRLREAYTEAFF; CDR3nt: TGTGCCAGCAGACTCCGCGAGGCGTACACTGAAGCTTTCTTT; v_gene: TRBV5-6; abundance: once; len: 14; j_gene: TRBJ1-1; d_gene: .
CDR3aa: CASTSGLGFSEQFF; CDR3nt: TGTGCCAGCACCTCGGGACTAGGATTCTCTGAGCAGTTCTTC; v_gene: TRBV7-9; abundance: .; len: 14; j_gene: TRBJ2-1; d_gene: TRBD2
CDR3aa: CASSSDSGIGYGYTF; CDR3nt: TGCGCCAGCAGCTCCGACTCAGGGATCGGCTATGGCTACACCTTC; v_gene: TRBV5-1; abundance: .; len: 15; j_gene: TRBJ1-2; d_gene: .
CDR3aa: CASSGRGEQFF; CDR3nt: TGTGCCAGCAGCGGTCGGGGGGAGCAGTTCTTC; v_gene: TRBV11-3; abundance: few; len: 11; j_gene: TRBJ2-1; d_gene: .
CDR3aa: CASSFASGTAAEAFF; CDR3nt: TGTGCCAGCAGCTTTGCATCCGGGACAGCAGCCGAAGCTTTCTTT; v_gene: TRBV5-4; abundance: .; len: 15; j_gene: TRBJ1-1; d_gene: TRBD1
CDR3aa: CASTRESQHF; CDR3nt: TGTGCCAGCACAAGGGAGTCCCAGCATTTT; v_gene: TRBV27; abundance: once; len: 10; j_gene: TRBJ1-5; d_gene: .
CDR3aa: CAWSVEGPATQYF; CDR3nt: TGTGCCTGGAGTGTTGAGGGTCCGGCGACCCAGTACTTC; v_gene: TRBV30; abundance: few; len: 13; j_gene: TRBJ2-5; d_gene: .
CDR3aa: CASSQDGPGGGNEQFF; CDR3nt: TGTGCCAGCAGCCAAGATGGGCCGGGAGGGGGAAATGAGCAGTTCTTC; v_gene: TRBV4-2; abundance: .; len: 16; j_gene: TRBJ2-1; d_gene: TRBD2
CDR3aa: CASSNPGEIATTNEKLFF; CDR3nt: TGCGCCAGCAGCAATCCAGGGGAAATTGCGACAACTAATGAAAAACTGTTTTTT; v_gene: TRBV10-2; abundance: .; len: 18; j_gene: TRBJ1-4; d_gene: .
CDR3aa: CASSGDRGRETQYF; CDR3nt: TGCGCCAGCAGCGGGGACAGGGGGCGAGAGACCCAGTACTTC; v_gene: TRBV5-1; abundance: few; len: 14; j_gene: TRBJ2-5; d_gene: TRBD1
CDR3aa: CASSVAGVTDTQYF; CDR3nt: TGCGCCAGCAGTGTAGCGGGAGTGACAGATACGCAGTATTTT; v_gene: TRBV10-1; abundance: .; len: 14; j_gene: TRBJ2-3; d_gene: TRBD2
CDR3aa: CASSLGGSLRETQYF; CDR3nt: TGTGCCAGCAGCTTAGGTGGGAGCCTTCGTGAGACCCAGTACTTC; v_gene: TRBV7-2; abundance: .; len: 15; j_gene: TRBJ2-5; d_gene: .
CDR3aa: CASSESSGAGGDTQYF; CDR3nt: TGCGCCAGCAGTGAGTCGTCGGGAGCAGGTGGAGATACGCAGTATTTT; v_gene: TRBV10-1; abundance: .; len: 16; j_gene: TRBJ2-3; d_gene: .
CDR3aa: CAWRPGQEEGYTF; CDR3nt: TGTGCCTGGAGGCCGGGACAGGAAGAAGGCTACACCTTC; v_gene: TRBV30; abundance: .; len: 13; j_gene: TRBJ1-2; d_gene: TRBD1
CDR3aa: CASSLTSGGVSYEQYF; CDR3nt: TGTGCCAGCTCGTTGACTAGCGGGGGGGTTTCCTACGAGCAGTACTTC; v_gene: TRBV18; abundance: .; len: 16; j_gene: TRBJ2-7; d_gene: TRBD2
CDR3aa: CASSQDWTGSGEQYF; CDR3nt: TGTGCCAGCAGCCAAGATTGGACCGGGAGCGGCGAGCAGTACTTC; v_gene: TRBV4-2; abundance: few; len: 15; j_gene: TRBJ2-7; d_gene: .
CDR3aa: CASSESRTEAFF; CDR3nt: TGCGCCAGCAGTGAGTCGAGGACTGAAGCTTTCTTT; v_gene: TRBV10-2; abundance: .; len: 12; j_gene: TRBJ1-1; d_gene: .
CDR3aa: CASSSLPRGTANNYGYTF; CDR3nt: TGTGCCAGCAGCTCCTTACCTAGAGGGACAGCTAACAACTATGGCTACACCTTC; v_gene: TRBV7-9; abundance: .; len: 18; j_gene: TRBJ1-2; d_gene: TRBD1
CDR3aa: CASSHRPENSYEQYF; CDR3nt: TGTGCCAGCAGCCATCGCCCCGAGAACAGCTACGAGCAGTACTTC; v_gene: TRBV4-2; abundance: once; len: 15; j_gene: TRBJ2-7; d_gene: .
CDR3aa: CASSGGGSYSYEQYF; CDR3nt: TGTGCCAGCAGCGGCGGGGGGTCCTACTCCTACGAGCAGTACTTC; v_gene: TRBV6-5; abundance: .; len: 15; j_gene: TRBJ2-7; d_gene: TRBD2
CDR3aa: CASSVAHSGQETQYF; CDR3nt: TGTGCCAGCAGCGTAGCCCATAGCGGCCAAGAGACCCAGTACTTC; v_gene: TRBV9; abundance: .; len: 15; j_gene: TRBJ2-5; d_gene: .
CDR3aa: CATINSYRGQSTNEKLFF; CDR3nt: TGTGCCACCATAAACTCATACAGAGGACAGTCAACTAATGAAAAACTGTTTTTT; v_gene: TRBV15; abundance: .; len: 18; j_gene: TRBJ1-4; d_gene: .
CDR3aa: CASSRSVEAYEQYF; CDR3nt: TGTGCCAGCTCCCGCAGTGTAGAGGCCTACGAGCAGTACTTC; v_gene: TRBV18; abundance: few; len: 14; j_gene: TRBJ2-7; d_gene: .
CDR3aa: CASSYHRQGDLAEAFF; CDR3nt: TGTGCCAGCAGTTATCATCGGCAGGGTGATTTGGCTGAAGCTTTCTTT; v_gene: TRBV6-5; abundance: once; len: 16; j_gene: TRBJ1-1; d_gene: .
CDR3aa: CASSPDMGLNTGELFF; CDR3nt: TGTGCCAGCAGCCCCGACATGGGCTTGAACACCGGGGAGCTGTTTTTT; v_gene: TRBV4-2; abundance: .; len: 16; j_gene: TRBJ2-2; d_gene: .
CDR3aa: CASSHSTGDSGNTIYF; CDR3nt: TGTGCCAGCAGTCACTCCACGGGAGACTCTGGAAACACCATATATTTT; v_gene: TRBV2; abundance: .; len: 16; j_gene: TRBJ1-3; d_gene: .
CDR3aa: CASSPGKGGYTF; CDR3nt: TGTGCCAGCAGTCCCGGGAAGGGTGGCTACACCTTC; v_gene: TRBV6-1; abundance: .; len: 12; j_gene: TRBJ1-2; d_gene: .
CDR3aa: CASSRTARSIPEAFF; CDR3nt: TGCGCCAGCAGTAGGACAGCCCGATCGATCCCCGAAGCTTTCTTT; v_gene: TRBV10-2; abundance: .; len: 15; j_gene: TRBJ1-1; d_gene: .
CDR3aa: CASSSTDRGWDTQYF; CDR3nt: TGTGCCAGCAGTTCTACGGACAGGGGATGGGATACGCAGTATTTT; v_gene: TRBV6-5; abundance: .; len: 15; j_gene: TRBJ2-3; d_gene: TRBD1
CDR3aa: CASSLDGGGNQPQHF; CDR3nt: TGCGCCAGCAGCTTGGATGGAGGTGGCAATCAGCCCCAGCATTTT; v_gene: TRBV5-1; abundance: .; len: 15; j_gene: TRBJ1-5; d_gene: .
CDR3aa: CASSQERTAGGYNEQFF; CDR3nt: TGCGCCAGCAGCCAAGAGCGTACAGCGGGGGGATACAATGAGCAGTTCTTC; v_gene: TRBV4-1; abundance: .; len: 17; j_gene: TRBJ2-1; d_gene: TRBD2
CDR3aa: CASTPVQGNTEAFF; CDR3nt: TGCGCCAGCACCCCTGTACAGGGGAACACTGAAGCTTTCTTT; v_gene: TRBV4-1; abundance: few; len: 14; j_gene: TRBJ1-1; d_gene: .
CDR3aa: CASSPDRGKPPPYEQYF; CDR3nt: TGTGCCAGCTCACCAGACAGGGGTAAGCCGCCGCCCTACGAGCAGTACTTC; v_gene: TRBV18; abundance: .; len: 17; j_gene: TRBJ2-7; d_gene: TRBD1